This TCR beta chain emerged from a study of metastatic and nonmetastatic thyroid tumors. In the study overall: Repertoires were compared across blood and tumor or nodule tissue from malignant and benign thyroid patients.

Nobody among the patients had been given any treatment before thyroid surgery. Study-level results: Benign nodules were reported to have significantly lower TCR beta diversity than malignant thyroid tumors, in blood and tumor.

V gave up 7 bases and J gave up 1 base; unmatched junction bases: 13. Germline CDR1 is LNHDA and CDR2 is SQIVND (reference sequence). The CDR3 is 17 residues long. In the authors' workflow: Clinicopathological groups of papillary thyroid cancer showed CDR3 differences that were used to build a distant-metastasis classifier. Via MiXCR, TCRdb re-called the PCR reads. The V and J calls reflect TCRdb's pipeline rather than the authors' work. The table shows 50,000 to 70,000 clones, with 4% to 4.5% occurring only once. This clone has a count of ten or more. The target antigen is unknown. Input material: blood. The sequence was obtained from a female donor with papillary thyroid cancer or a benign thyroid nodule (not recorded which). Some clones in this sample may be carry-over from other donors' samples. The chain employs TRBV19 and TRBJ2-1; 7 nucleotides line up with TRBD2. CDR3 in DNA: TGTGCCAGTATCCCTCGATCAGCGGGAAGTTCCTACAATGAGCAGTTCTTC. It codes for CASIPRSAGSSYNEQFF. The variable domain in full, with the rest retrieved from reference TRBV19 and TRBJ2-1, is DGGITQSPKYLFRKEGQNVTLSCEQNLNHDAMYWYRQDPGQGLRLIYYSQIVNDFQKGDIAEGYSVSREKKESFPLTVTSAQKNPTAFYLCASIPRSAGSSYNEQFFGPGTRLTVL.